This T cell receptor beta chain was captured in a study of T cells in Graves' hyperthyroidism and ophthalmopathy (dated 2019 in TCRdb). Regarding the study in general: Peripheral blood was collected at initial diagnosis, before any treatment. TCR V-J signatures able to tell the groups apart were searched for in a discovery cohort of about a hundred patients, of whom fewer than 45 had Graves' ophthalmopathy and about 60 had stable Graves' hyperthyroidism. Prospective prediction of ophthalmopathy was tested in an independent validation cohort of some 20 hyperthyroidism patients and 17 patients who later progressed to ophthalmopathy. For training and testing, the approximately 97 patients in the discovery cohort were randomly divided in a 7:3 ratio. In addition, the study compared T-cell repertoires in thyroid tissue and in blood from a handful of Graves' hyperthyroidism patients. After sampling, hyperthyroidism patients received methimazole starting at 30 mg daily, and ophthalmopathy patients received high-dose intravenous methylprednisolone. TCR Vbeta CDR3 sequencing of 135 peripheral blood samples (43 ophthalmopathy, about 80 hyperthyroidism and about 17 progressor patients) is reported in the paper. What the authors observed across the whole study: In validation, the model predicted progression to ophthalmopathy with 55% to 71% sensitivity and less than 80% specificity, a median of 6.5 months before onset. Sample size was not statistically predetermined, and investigators were not blinded to group allocation. Ophthalmopathy was separated from stable hyperthyroidism by a 13 V-J signature model, with around 88% sensitivity and approximately 84% specificity obtained in cross-validation and 80%/75% obtained in testing. Most expanded thyroid clonotypes (frequency above 0.001) were also detected in blood, suggesting blood repertoires may reflect thyroid immune responses.

TCR beta CDR3 regions were amplified from RNA transcripts. A first-round RT-PCR of the TCR CDR3 used the HTBI primer set with the Qiagen OneStep RT-PCR kit. Libraries were constructed in a second round of multiplex PCR, after which size selection and purification were carried out. Libraries were sequenced paired-end with 100 bp reads on an Illumina HiSeq2000. In the source study's methods: SOAPnuke was used to process the raw data, throwing out any read that contained adapters or uncalled bases, had a mean Phred below 15, or lacked an exact constant-primer or identifier match. COPE v1.2.5 was used to merge the high-quality paired reads, and each unique nucleotide sequence was defined as a clonotype. MiTCR v1.1 was used to align the clonotypes against IMGT TRBV, TRBD and TRBJ reference segments. The analysis was restricted to V-J combinations with a frequency above 0.0001, which together covered over 99% of the repertoires. The TCS score was defined as the ratio of F50 (clonal expansion) to E x V (chaos), calculated using BLOSUM62-based TCRdist between CDR3 peptides within each V-J. Welch's t-statistics and random forest reduced around 510 V-J features to under 15, which were used in a naive Bayes classifier (R e1071). In TCRdb, the public reads were trimmed at Q25 with fastp and aligned with MiXCR, with productive beta chains retained. Here each entry gathers all rows of one CDR3 protein and keeps the most common genes and DNA. The V and J calls reflect TCRdb's pipeline rather than the authors' work. The sample table holds roughly 350,000 distinct CDR3 sequences, of which 11% to 15% were seen once. The ten largest clones take up around 23% of the sample.

A patient counted as having stable Graves' hyperthyroidism if no progression to ophthalmopathy occurred over 18 months of follow-up. Hyperthyroidism patients were aged 18 to 65 years and newly diagnosed, with disease duration of less than 2 months. Any patient with an uncontrolled infection, another autoimmune disease, pregnancy or lactation was excluded. Clinical symptoms, serum thyroxine and TRAb, thyroid ultrasound, and orbital computed tomography formed the basis for the diagnoses. PBMCs were separated from under 12 ml of fresh peripheral blood using Ficoll-Paque density gradient centrifugation. Total RNA was extracted with Trizol reagent, and quality was checked on an Agilent 2100 Bioanalyzer. Points on this clonotype: What this receptor recognizes is not known. Per-nucleotide qualities are absent, and no much larger clonotype sits a single base away.

The receptor comes from a woman aged 25 to 45 with Graves' hyperthyroidism. The sequenced sample consisted of blood.

The nucleotide sequence reads as follows: TGTGCCAGCAGTCCCCCGCCCCCCTCGTCTTTATTTGGCTACACCTTC. This is translated as CASSPPPPSSLFGYTF. The sequence links TRBV28 to TRBJ1-2, with no D gene named confidently. Trimming costs V 5 bases and J 7 bases, and their ends lie 23 bases apart. The CDR3 contains 16 residues, cysteine and phenylalanine counted. The kept DNA is CDR3 alone, 48 bases in frame from the first base. Sequences MDHEN (CDR1) and SYDVKM (CDR2) are obtained from the germline V gene.